The clone carrying this T cell receptor (beta chain) was seen ten or more times. Its target is not known. The study used a library that attached unique molecular identifiers to individual cDNA molecules. One entry per CDR3 protein results from TCRdb running MiXCR on the RACE reads. The sample includes about 360,000 distinct CDR3 sequences, roughly 4.8% of them seen just once. V lost 7 bases and J 0 bases, leaving 16 bases between the germline ends. The CDR3 totals 16 residues. Time point reported: patch test 1, 2 weeks after DPC sensitization. Noted treatment: therapeutic diphenylcyclopropenone sensitization with weekly scalp DPC. The sample comes from a study of human T cells and chemical hapten exposure. Notes on the study in general: As the donors had alopecia, their immune response may differ from healthy people's.

The chain combines TRBV12-3 or TRBV12-4 with TRBJ1-3; TRBD1 might be the D (5 bases). The receptor was isolated from a woman aged 50 to 65 with alopecia areata. Some clones in this sample may be carry-over from other donors' samples. Sample: whole blood, taken in connection with sensitization to the hapten diphenylcyclopropenone (DPC). CDR3 coding DNA: TGTGCCAGCACCCTGAGGGACCGAATCTCTGGAAACACCATATATTTT. Protein product: CASTLRDRISGNTIYF.